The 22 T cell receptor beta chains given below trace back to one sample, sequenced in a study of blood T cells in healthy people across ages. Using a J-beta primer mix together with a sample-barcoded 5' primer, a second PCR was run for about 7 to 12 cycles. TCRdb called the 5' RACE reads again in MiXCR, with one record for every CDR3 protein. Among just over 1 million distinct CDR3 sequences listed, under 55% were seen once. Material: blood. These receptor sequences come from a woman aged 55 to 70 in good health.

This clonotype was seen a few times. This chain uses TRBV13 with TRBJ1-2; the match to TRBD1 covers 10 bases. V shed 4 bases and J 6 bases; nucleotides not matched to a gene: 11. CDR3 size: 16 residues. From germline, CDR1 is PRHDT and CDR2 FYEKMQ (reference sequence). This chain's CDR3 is CASSSTPGTGVDGYTF. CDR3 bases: TGTGCCAGCAGCTCTACCCCCGGGACAGGGGTGGATGGCTACACCTTC. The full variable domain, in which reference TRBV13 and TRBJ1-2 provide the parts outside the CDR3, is AAGVIQSPRHLIKEKRETATLKCYPIPRHDTVYWYQQGPGQDPQFLISFYEKMQSDKGSIPDRFSAQQFSDYHSELNMSSLELGDSALYFCASSSTPGTGVDGYTFGSGTRLTVV.

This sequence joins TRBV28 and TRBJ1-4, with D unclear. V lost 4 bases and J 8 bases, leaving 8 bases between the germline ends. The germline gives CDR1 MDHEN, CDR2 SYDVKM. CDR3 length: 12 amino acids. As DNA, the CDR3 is TGTGCCAGCAGTTCCCACCCCGAAAAACTGTTTTTT. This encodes CASSSHPEKLFF. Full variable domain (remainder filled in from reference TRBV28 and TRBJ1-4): DVKVTQSSRYLVKRTGEKVFLECVQDMDHENMFWYRQDPGLGLRLIYFSYDVKMKEKGDIPEGYSVSREKKERFSLILESASTNQTSMYLCASSSHPEKLFFGSGTQLSVL.

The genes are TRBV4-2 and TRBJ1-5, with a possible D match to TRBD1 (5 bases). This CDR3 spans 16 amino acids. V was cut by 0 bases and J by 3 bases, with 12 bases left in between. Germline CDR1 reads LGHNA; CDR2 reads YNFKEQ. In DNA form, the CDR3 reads TGTGCCAGCAGCCAAGATTTAATAGGGGTCAATCAGCCCCAGCATTTT. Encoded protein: CASSQDLIGVNQPQHF.

The CDR3 protein is CASSLDGAGTEAFF. The CDR3 DNA sequence: TGTGCCAGCAGTTTAGACGGGGCGGGGACTGAAGCTTTCTTT. The V and J genes are TRBV12-3 or TRBV12-4 and TRBJ1-1; tentative D call: TRBD1 (5 bases). The CDR3 runs to 14 residues. Trimming pared 1 base from V and 5 bases from J, leaving 11 bases between.

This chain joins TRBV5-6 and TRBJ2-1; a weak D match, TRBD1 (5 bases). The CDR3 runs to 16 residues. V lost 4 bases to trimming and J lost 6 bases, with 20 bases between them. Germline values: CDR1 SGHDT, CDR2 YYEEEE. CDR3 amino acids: CASSPSGAGKRNEQFF. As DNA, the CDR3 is TGTGCCAGCAGCCCATCTGGGGCAGGGAAACGCAATGAGCAGTTCTTC.

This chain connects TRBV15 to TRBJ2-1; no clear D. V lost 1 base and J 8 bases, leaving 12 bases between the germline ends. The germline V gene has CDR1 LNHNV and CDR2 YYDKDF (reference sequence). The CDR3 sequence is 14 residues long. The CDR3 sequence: CATSRVVGEDEQFF. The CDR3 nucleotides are TGTGCCACCAGCAGAGTCGTAGGTGAAGATGAGCAGTTCTTC.

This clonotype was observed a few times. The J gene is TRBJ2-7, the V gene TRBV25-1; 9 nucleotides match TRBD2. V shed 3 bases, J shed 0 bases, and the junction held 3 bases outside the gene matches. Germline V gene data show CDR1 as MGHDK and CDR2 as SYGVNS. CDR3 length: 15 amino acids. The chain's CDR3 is CASSDSGRVSYEQYF. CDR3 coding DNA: TGTGCCAGCAGTGATAGCGGGAGAGTCTCCTACGAGCAGTACTTC.

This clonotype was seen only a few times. The CDR3 spells CSVVTSGGRGEQFF. CDR3 in DNA: TGCAGCGTGGTGACTAGCGGAGGGAGAGGTGAGCAGTTCTTC. The rearrangement links TRBV29-1 to TRBJ2-1, with TRBD2 identical over 9 bases. CDR1 is SQVTM and CDR2 is ANQGSEA in the germline V gene. Losses at the gene ends were 6 bases for V and 9 bases for J; bases not matched to a gene: 12. The CDR3 is 14 amino acids.

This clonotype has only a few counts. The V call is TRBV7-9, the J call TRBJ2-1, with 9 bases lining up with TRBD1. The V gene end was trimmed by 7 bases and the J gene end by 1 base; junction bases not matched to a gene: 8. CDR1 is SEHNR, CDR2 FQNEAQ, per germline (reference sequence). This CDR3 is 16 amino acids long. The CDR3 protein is CASNPPGQGSYNEQFF. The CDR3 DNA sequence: TGTGCCAGCAACCCTCCGGGACAGGGATCCTACAATGAGCAGTTCTTC.

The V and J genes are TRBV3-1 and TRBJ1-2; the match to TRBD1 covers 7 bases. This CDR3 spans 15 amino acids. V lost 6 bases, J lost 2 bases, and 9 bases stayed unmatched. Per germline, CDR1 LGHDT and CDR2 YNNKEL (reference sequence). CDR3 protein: CASSSTLQGNYGYTF. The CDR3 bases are TGTGCCAGCAGTTCCACCCTACAGGGGAACTATGGCTACACCTTC.

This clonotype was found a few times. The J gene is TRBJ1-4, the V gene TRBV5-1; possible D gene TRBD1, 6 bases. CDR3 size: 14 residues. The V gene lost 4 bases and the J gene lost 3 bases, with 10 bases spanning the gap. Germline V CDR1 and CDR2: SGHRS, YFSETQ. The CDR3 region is CASSLDRPNEKLFF. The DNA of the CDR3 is TGCGCCAGCAGCCTTGACAGGCCTAATGAAAAACTGTTTTTT. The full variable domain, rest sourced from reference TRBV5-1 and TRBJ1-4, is KAGVTQTPRYLIKTRGQQVTLSCSPISGHRSVSWYQQTPGQGLQFLFEYFSETQRNKGNFPGRFSGRQFSNSRSEMNVSTLELGDSALYLCASSLDRPNEKLFFGSGTQLSVL.

In DNA form, the CDR3 reads TGCAGCGCTAACTTCCAGGGAGTCTCCTACGAGCAGTACTTC. This codes for CSANFQGVSYEQYF. The rearrangement joins TRBV29-1 to TRBJ2-7; D is tentatively TRBD1 or TRBD2 (5 bases each). CDR3 length equals 14 residues. The ends were cut back, 7 bases at V and 0 bases at J, with 16 bases in the middle. Germline CDR1 reads SQVTM; CDR2 reads ANQGSEA.

The CDR3 bases are TGTGCCAGCAGCAGCCCAGGGCAGGGTAGGCACGAGCAGTACTTC. Protein sequence: CASSSPGQGRHEQYF. The chain is built from TRBV27 and TRBJ2-7; the D gene is possibly TRBD1 (5 bases). This CDR3 comprises 15 residues. Germline V gene lookup returns CDR1 MNHEY and CDR2 SMNVEV (reference sequence). The V gene lost 6 bases and the J gene lost 5 bases, with 20 bases spanning the gap.

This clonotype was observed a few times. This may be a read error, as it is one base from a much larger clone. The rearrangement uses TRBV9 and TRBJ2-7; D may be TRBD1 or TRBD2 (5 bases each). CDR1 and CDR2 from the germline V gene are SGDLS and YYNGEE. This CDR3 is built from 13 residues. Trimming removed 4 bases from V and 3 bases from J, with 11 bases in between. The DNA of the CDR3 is TGTGCCAGCAGCCCTCGGGACGGCTACGAGCAGTACTTC. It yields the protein CASSPRDGYEQYF.

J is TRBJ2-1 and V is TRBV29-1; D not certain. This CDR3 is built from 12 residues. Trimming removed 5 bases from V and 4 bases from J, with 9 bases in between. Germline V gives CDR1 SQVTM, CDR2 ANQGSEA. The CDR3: CSVKAIYNEQFF. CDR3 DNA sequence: TGCAGCGTTAAGGCAATATACAATGAGCAGTTCTTC.

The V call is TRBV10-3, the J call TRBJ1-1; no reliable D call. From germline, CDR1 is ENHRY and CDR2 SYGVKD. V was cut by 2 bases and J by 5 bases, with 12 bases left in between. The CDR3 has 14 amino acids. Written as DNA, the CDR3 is TGTGCCATCAGTGAGGGGCGCGGATTTACTGAAGCTTTCTTT. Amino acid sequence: CAISEGRGFTEAFF.

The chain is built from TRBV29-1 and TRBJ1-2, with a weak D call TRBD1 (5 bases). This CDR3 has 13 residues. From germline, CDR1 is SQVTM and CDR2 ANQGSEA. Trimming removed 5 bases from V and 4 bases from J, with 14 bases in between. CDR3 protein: CSVRQGGIYGYTF. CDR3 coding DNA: TGCAGCGTTCGGCAGGGAGGGATCTATGGCTACACCTTC.

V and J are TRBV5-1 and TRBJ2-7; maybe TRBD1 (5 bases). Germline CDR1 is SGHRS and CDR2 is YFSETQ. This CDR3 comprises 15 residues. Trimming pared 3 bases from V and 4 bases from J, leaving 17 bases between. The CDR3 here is CASSSWKDIGYEQYF. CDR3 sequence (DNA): TGCGCCAGCAGCTCCTGGAAGGACATCGGTTACGAGCAGTACTTC.

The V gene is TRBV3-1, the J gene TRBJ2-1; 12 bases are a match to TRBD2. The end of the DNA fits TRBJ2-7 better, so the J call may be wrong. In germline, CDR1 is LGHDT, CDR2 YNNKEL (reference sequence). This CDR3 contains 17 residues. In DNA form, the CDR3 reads TGTGCCAGCAGCCCCGGACTAGCGGGACTGACAGACAATGAGCAGTACTTC. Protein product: CASSPGLAGLTDNEQYF.

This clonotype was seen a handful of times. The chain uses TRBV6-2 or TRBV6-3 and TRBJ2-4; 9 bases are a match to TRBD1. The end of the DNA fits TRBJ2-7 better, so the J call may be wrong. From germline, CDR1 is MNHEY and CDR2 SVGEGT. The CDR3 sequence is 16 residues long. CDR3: CASSPPGQGPSSEQYF. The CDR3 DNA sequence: TGTGCCAGCAGTCCGCCCGGACAGGGGCCATCCAGCGAGCAGTACTTC.

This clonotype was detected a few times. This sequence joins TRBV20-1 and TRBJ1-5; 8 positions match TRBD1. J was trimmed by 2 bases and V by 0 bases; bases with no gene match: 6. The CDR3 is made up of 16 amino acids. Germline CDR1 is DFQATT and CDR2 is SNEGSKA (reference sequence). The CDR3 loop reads CSAREGQGARNQPQHF. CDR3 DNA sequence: TGCAGTGCTAGAGAGGGGCAGGGGGCTCGCAATCAGCCCCAGCATTTT.

The CDR3 spells CASTKAQGARVNEQFF. In nucleotides, the CDR3 is TGTGCCAGCACCAAGGCGCAGGGGGCGAGGGTCAATGAGCAGTTCTTC. J is TRBJ2-1 and V is TRBV6-2 or TRBV6-3, with 8 bases aligning to TRBD1. The CDR3 consists of 16 residues. Germline assignment: CDR1 MNHEY and CDR2 SVGEGT. Trimming cost V 7 bases and J 6 bases; bases outside gene matches: 14.